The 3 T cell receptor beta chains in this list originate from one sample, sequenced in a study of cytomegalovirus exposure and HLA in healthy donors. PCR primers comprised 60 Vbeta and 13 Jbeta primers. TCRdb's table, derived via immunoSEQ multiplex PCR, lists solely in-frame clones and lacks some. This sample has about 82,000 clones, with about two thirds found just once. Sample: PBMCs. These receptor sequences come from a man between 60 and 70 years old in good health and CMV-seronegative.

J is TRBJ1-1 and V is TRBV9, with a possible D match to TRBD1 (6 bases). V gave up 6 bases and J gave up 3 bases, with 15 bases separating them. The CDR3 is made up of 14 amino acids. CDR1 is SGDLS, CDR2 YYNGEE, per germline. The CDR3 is CASTQGPMDTEAFF. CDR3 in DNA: TGTGCCAGCACCCAGGGGCCTATGGACACTGAAGCTTTCTTT.

The CDR3 sequence: CASSRDTTDTQYF. The CDR3 DNA reads TGTGCCAGCAGCAGGGACACCACAGATACGCAGTATTTT. The chain employs TRBV9 and TRBJ2-3, with D possibly matching TRBD1 (6 bases). There are 13 residues in the CDR3. CDR1 and CDR2 (germline): SGDLS, YYNGEE. Deletions cut 4 bases from V and 2 bases from J, with 8 bases between. Supplemented by reference TRBV9 and TRBJ2-3, the full variable domain reads DSGVTQTPKHLITATGQRVTLRCSPRSGDLSVYWYQQSLDQGLQFLIQYYNGEERAKGNILERFSAQQFPDLHSELNLSSLELGDSALYFCASSRDTTDTQYFGPGTRLTVL.

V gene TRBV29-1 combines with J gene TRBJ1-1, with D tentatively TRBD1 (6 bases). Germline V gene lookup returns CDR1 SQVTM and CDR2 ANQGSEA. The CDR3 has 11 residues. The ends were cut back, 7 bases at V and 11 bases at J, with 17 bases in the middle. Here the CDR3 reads CSGRDNQRAFF. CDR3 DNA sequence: TGCAGCGGCCGGGACAACCAGCGGGCTTTCTTT.